The clone carrying this T cell receptor (beta chain) has a handful of counts. Its antigen is unknown. Using immunoSEQ multiplex PCR, the repertoire was profiled, and TCRdb retains in-frame clones only, with some absent. Of roughly 96,000 clones in the sample, around 89% were seen once. The data derive from a study of T cell responses to AZD1222 COVID-19 vaccine. In the study overall: Second-dose groups at about 4 or about 12 weeks were pooled. Findings and limits, study-wide: Baseline antibody screening turned up just a handful of seropositive AZD1222 recipients. Variant regions that are unmutated are reportedly the target of nearly half of spike-specific TCRs. Repertoires were sampled only after the peak T cell response.

CDR1 is KGHSH, CDR2 LQKENI, per germline. CDR3 length equals 17 residues. V trimming: 4 bases; J trimming: 2 bases; junction bases outside the gene matches: 11. This chain joins TRBV18 and TRBJ1-5; 7 bases align to TRBD1. The receptor comes from an adult in good health. Material: peripheral blood, obtained on day 0 of AZD1222 vaccination. The CDR3 nucleotides are TGTGCCAGCTCACTAGACAGGGTTAGCTGGGGCAATCAGCCCCAGCATTTT. Translated: CASSLDRVSWGNQPQHF.